This T cell receptor (beta chain) was identified in a study of identical twins. Donors were all healthy Caucasians. The CDR3 loop spans 16 amino acids. Trimming at V came to 5 bases and at J to 8 bases, leaving 10 bases not matched to a gene. Each CDR3 protein gets one entry after TCRdb re-called the 5' RACE reads with MiXCR. The table lists hundreds of thousands of distinct CDR3 sequences, about 20% of them singletons. These data also featured in a second study, about T cells expressing NK-cell markers. That work contributes: Seven donors tested HCMV-seropositive and one tested seronegative among the eight sequenced. Dominant NKG2C+ clonotypes in a handful of donors made up about 1.0-7.5% of CD8+ T cells.

The rearrangement links TRBV12-3 or TRBV12-4 to TRBJ2-1; 12 nucleotides line up with TRBD2. The sequencing input was PBMCs. The TCR was taken from a woman aged 18-29 years in good health. CDR3 region: CASSPRLAGVSDEQFF. The CDR3 DNA follows: TGTGCCAGCAGTCCGAGACTAGCGGGAGTATCCGATGAGCAGTTCTTC.